This T cell receptor beta chain was retrieved from a study of T cells in Graves' hyperthyroidism and ophthalmopathy. Study-wide results and limits: Researchers found most expanded thyroid clonotypes above 0.001 in blood as well. In the analysis, a 13 V-J model separated ophthalmopathy from stable hyperthyroidism.

Using RNA transcripts as the source, TCR beta CDR3 regions were amplified. A first-round RT-PCR of the TCR CDR3 used the HTBI primer set. TCRdb reanalysed the multiplex PCR reads using MiXCR and keeps one entry per CDR3 protein. The sample contains over 500,000 distinct CDR3 sequences, around 15% of which appear only once. Graves' hyperthyroidism is called stable when ophthalmopathy does not progress within 18 months. The diagnoses drew upon clinical symptoms, serum thyroxine and TRAb, thyroid ultrasound and orbital computed tomography. There are 14 residues in the CDR3. V lost 3 bases to trimming and J lost 1 base, with 7 bases between them. CDR1 is MDHEN and CDR2 is SYDVKM in the germline V gene. A word on this clonotype: Its antigen remains unknown.

The sequenced sample consisted of blood. The chain employs TRBV28 and TRBJ1-5; D is ambiguous. The sequence was obtained from a woman in her 40s with Graves' hyperthyroidism. CDR3 coding DNA: TGTGCCAGCAGTTTTTCAGGAAGCAATCAGCCCCAGCATTTT. The encoded protein is CASSFSGSNQPQHF.